This TCR beta chain was recorded in a study of cytomegalovirus exposure and HLA in healthy donors (dated by TCRdb to about 2017). Study-wide context: The approximately 710 repertoires of the first cohort and the 120 validation repertoires were produced on the same platform, according to a later analysis. The study was designed to test whether signatures of past pathogen exposure could be identified by cataloging public T cell receptors. Besides the first cohort of under 700 subjects, a separate validation cohort made up of roughly 130 different subjects was used. To predict cytomegalovirus infection status, the study combined high-throughput TCR immunosequencing, statistical association of individual TCRs with disease status, and machine learning. Study-wide findings and limitations: The classifier was reported to diagnose cytomegalovirus status with high specificity and sensitivity in both the original cohort and the validation cohort. Three of the identified cytomegalovirus-associated TCR beta chains were confirmed in vitro to be specific for cytomegalovirus antigens. Of the cluster scores, roughly 95% were above 0 in a later analysis, which found that TCRs clustered in the first cohort also tended to co-occur in the 95 to 150 validation repertoires. All 120 or so repertoires were used to score co-occurrence in the validation cohort in a later analysis, because that analysis had no HLA typing for the cohort. A total of roughly 160 TCR beta chains were listed by the study as associated with cytomegalovirus. The authors suggested that the approach could potentially be extended to other disease states and immunological phenotypes. While some public TCRs were present in many individuals, most TCR sequences turned up only very rarely across donors.

The donors belonged to the validation cohort of over a hundred subjects, which was separate from the approximately 700-subject first cohort. From its cysteine to its phenylalanine, the CDR3 spans 15 amino acids. The CDR3 DNA has 45 bases and is translated from base 1. CDR1 MNHNY and CDR2 SVGAGI were looked up in the germline V gene (reference sequence). Clipping removes 6 bases from V and 4 bases from J, with 7 as the unmatched junction base count. Library preparation was by the immunoSEQ multiplex PCR assay. The original pipeline was this. To diagnose cytomegalovirus status from the catalog of TCR beta chain sequences, a statistical classification framework was built. TCRdb mirrors the immuneACCESS table, restricted to in-frame sequences. Some clones are absent from its copies; in checked studies, under half trace to an unresolved V gene, and the reason for the others is unknown. Clone size and V and J calls were adopted from that table, with D and trimming inferred from the DNA. The sample table holds 200,000 or so clones, of which less than 85% were seen once. Of the sample, 4.5% to 6% falls within the top ten clones.

Of note for this clone: The target of this receptor is not known. No base quality values were provided; no much bigger clone lies one nucleotide off.

Sequenced sample: PBMCs. The V and J genes are TRBV6-6 and TRBJ2-3, and TRBD2 aligns with 10 junction nucleotides. The source is a woman younger than 35 in good health and CMV-seronegative. The DNA sequence reads TGTGCCAGCAGCGACCCTAGCGGGAGTGCAGATACGCAGTATTTT. It encodes CASSDPSGSADTQYF.